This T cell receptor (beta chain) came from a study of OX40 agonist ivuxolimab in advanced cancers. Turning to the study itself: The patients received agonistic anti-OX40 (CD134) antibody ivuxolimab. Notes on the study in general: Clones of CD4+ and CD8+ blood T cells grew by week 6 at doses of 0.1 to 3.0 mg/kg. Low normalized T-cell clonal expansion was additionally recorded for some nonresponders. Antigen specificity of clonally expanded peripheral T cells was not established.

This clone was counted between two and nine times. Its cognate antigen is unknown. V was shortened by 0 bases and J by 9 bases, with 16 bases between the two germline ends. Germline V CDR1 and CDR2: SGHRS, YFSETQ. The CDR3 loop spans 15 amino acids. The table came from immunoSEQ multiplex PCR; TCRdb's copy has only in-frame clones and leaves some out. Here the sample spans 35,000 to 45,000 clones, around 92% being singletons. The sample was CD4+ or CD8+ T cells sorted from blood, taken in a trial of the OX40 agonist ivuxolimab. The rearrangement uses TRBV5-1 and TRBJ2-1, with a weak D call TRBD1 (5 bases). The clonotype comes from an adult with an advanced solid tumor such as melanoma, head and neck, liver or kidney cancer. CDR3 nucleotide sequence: TGCGCCAGCAGCTTGGGTGGGGCCCGCCCCATTGAGCAGTTCTTC. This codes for CASSLGGARPIEQFF.